This T cell receptor (beta chain) came from a study of spatial heterogeneity in lung cancer. TCRdb ran MiXCR on the 5' RACE reads and lists one entry per CDR3 protein. The table records tens of thousands of distinct CDR3 sequences, 5.2% of them present only once. This clonotype has a count of ten or more. Stated time point: sample taken at primary tumor resection. Whole RNA from tumor, nontumor lung or frozen PBMC was sequenced unsorted. V was shortened by 6 bases and J by 4 bases, with 22 bases between the two germline ends. This CDR3 has 17 amino acids. Per germline, CDR1 SEHNR and CDR2 FQNEAQ (reference sequence).

The sample here was PBMCs, taken at surgery. The clonotype comes from a female donor with early-stage non-small cell lung cancer. This chain uses TRBV7-9 with TRBJ1-3, with D tentatively TRBD1 (6 bases). The DNA for the CDR3 is TGTGCCAGCAGTCCCAACCTCAGGGGTCTCTCCGGAAACACCATATATTTT. Translation: CASSPNLRGLSGNTIYF.